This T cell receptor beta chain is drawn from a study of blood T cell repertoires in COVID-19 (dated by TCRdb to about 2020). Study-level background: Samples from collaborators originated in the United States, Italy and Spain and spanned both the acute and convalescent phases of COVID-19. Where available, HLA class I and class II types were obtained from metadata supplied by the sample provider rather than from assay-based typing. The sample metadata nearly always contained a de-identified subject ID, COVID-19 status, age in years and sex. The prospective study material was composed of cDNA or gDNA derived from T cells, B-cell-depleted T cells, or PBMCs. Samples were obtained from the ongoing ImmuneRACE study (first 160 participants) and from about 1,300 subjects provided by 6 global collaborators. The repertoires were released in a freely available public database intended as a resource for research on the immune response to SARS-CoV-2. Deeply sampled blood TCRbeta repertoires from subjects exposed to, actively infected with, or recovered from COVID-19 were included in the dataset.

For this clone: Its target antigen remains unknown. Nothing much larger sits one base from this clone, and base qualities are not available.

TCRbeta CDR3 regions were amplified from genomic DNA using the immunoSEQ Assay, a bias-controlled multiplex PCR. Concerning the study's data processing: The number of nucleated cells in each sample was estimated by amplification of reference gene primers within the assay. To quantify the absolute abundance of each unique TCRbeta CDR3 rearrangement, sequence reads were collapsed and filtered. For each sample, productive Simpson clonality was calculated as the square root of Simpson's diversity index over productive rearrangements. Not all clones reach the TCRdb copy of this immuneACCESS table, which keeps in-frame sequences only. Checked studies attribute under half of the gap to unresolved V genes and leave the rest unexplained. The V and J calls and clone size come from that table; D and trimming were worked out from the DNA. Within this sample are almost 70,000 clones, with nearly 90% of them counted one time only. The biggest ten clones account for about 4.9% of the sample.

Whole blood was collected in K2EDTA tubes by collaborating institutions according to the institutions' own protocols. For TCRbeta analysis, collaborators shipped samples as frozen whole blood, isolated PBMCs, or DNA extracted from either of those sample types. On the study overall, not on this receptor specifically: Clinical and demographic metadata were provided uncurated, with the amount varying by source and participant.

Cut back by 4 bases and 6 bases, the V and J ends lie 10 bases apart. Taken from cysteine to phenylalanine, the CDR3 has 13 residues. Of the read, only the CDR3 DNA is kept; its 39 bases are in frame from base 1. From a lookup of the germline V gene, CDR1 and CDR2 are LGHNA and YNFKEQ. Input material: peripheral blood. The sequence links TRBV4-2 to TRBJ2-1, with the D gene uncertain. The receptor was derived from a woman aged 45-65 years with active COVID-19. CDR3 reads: CASSPSHGNEQFF. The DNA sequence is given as TGTGCCAGCAGCCCCTCTCACGGCAATGAGCAGTTCTTC.